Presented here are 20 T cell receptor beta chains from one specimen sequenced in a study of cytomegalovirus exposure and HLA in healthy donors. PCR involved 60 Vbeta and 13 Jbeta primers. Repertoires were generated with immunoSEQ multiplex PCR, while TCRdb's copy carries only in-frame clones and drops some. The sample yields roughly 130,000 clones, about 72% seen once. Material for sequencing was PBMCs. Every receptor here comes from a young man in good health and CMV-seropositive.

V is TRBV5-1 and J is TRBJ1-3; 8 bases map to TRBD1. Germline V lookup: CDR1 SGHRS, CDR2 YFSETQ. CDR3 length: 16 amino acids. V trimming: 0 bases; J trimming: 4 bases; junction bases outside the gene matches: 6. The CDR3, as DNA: TGCGCCAGCAGCTTGGTTGGCAGGGGGCAAGGAAACACCATATATTTT. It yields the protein CASSLVGRGQGNTIYF.

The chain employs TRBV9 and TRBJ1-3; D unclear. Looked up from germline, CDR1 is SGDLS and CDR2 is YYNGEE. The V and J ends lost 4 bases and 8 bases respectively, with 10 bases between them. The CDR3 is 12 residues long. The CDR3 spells CASSPSGDTIYF. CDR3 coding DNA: TGTGCCAGCAGCCCATCCGGGGACACCATATATTTT.

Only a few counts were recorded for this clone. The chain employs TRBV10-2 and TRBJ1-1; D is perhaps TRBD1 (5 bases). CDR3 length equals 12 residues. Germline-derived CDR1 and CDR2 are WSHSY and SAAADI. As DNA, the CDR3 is TGCGCGTGTGGGGGGACGGACACTGAAGCTTTCTTT. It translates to CACGGTDTEAFF.

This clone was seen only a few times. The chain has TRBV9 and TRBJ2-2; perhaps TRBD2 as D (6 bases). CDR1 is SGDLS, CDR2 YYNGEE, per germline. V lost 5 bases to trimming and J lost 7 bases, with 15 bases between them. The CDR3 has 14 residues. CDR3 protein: CASSVGGQNGELFF. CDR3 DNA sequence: TGTGCCAGCAGTGTCGGAGGGCAGAACGGGGAGCTGTTTTTT.

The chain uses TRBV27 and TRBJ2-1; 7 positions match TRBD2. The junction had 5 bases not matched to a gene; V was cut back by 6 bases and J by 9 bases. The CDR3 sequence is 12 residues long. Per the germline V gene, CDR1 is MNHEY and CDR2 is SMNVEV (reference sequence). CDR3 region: CASSPWGGEQFF. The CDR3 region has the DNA TGTGCCAGCAGCCCATGGGGGGGTGAGCAGTTCTTC.

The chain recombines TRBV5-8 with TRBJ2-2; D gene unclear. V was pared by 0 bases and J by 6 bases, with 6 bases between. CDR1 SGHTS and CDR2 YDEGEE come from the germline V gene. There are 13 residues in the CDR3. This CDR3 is CASSLAVPGELFF. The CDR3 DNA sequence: TGTGCCAGCAGCTTGGCGGTCCCCGGGGAGCTGTTTTTT.

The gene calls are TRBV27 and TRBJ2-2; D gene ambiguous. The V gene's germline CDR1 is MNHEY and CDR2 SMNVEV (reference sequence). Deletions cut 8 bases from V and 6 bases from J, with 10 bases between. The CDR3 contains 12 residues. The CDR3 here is CASARVAGELFF. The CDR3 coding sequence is TGTGCCAGCGCCCGGGTCGCCGGGGAGCTGTTTTTT.

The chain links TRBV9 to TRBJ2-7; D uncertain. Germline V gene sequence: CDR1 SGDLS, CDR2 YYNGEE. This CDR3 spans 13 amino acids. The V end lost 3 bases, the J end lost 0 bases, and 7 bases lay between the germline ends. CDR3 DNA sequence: TGTGCCAGCAGCGCCACTCCCTCCTACGAGCAGTACTTC. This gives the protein CASSATPSYEQYF. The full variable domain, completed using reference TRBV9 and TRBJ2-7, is DSGVTQTPKHLITATGQRVTLRCSPRSGDLSVYWYQQSLDQGLQFLIQYYNGEERAKGNILERFSAQQFPDLHSELNLSSLELGDSALYFCASSATPSYEQYFGPGTRLTVT.

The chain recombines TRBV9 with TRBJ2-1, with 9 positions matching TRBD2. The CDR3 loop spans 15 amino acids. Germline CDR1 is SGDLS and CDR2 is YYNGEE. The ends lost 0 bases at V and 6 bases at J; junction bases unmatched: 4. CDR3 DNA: TGTGCCAGCAGCGTAGAGGGACTAGCTTCCAATGAGCAGTTCTTC. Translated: CASSVEGLASNEQFF.

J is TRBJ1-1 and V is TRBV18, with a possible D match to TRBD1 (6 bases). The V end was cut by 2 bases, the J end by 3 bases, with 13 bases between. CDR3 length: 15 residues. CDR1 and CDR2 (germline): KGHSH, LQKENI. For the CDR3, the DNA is TGTGCCAGCTCACCATCAGCAGGGGCGGACACTGAAGCTTTCTTT. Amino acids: CASSPSAGADTEAFF.

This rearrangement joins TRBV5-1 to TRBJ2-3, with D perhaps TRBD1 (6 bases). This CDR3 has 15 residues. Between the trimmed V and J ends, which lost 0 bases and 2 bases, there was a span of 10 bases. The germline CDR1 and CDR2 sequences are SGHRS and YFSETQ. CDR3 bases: TGCGCCAGCAGCTTGGCCGACAGGAACACAGATACGCAGTATTTT. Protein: CASSLADRNTDTQYF.

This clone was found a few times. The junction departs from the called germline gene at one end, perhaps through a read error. CDR3 coding DNA: TGTTCCAGCAGCTTAAATCGTCCAGCTAATGAAAAACTGTTTTTT. This sequence encodes CSSSLNRPANEKLFF. This rearrangement joins TRBV7-9 to TRBJ1-4, with D hard to call. Germline-derived CDR1 and CDR2 are SEHNR and FQNEAQ (reference sequence). The CDR3 covers 15 residues.

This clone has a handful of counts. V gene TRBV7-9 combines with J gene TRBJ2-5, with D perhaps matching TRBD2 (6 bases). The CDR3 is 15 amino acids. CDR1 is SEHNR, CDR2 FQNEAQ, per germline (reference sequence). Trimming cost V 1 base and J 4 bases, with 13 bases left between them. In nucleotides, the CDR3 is TGTGCCAGCAGCTTAGGCCTAGCGACGGGAGAGACCCAGTACTTC. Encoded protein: CASSLGLATGETQYF.

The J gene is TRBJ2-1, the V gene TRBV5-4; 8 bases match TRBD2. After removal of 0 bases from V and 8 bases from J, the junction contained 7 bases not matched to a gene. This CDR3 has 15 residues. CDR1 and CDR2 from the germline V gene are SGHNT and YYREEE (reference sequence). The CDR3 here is CASSLVREGPDEQFF. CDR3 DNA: TGTGCCAGCAGCTTGGTCCGGGAGGGTCCGGATGAGCAGTTCTTC.

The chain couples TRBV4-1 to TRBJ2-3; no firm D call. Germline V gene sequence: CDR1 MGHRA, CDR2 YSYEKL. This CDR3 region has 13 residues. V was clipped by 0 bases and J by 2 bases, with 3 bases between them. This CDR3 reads CASSQELTDTQYF. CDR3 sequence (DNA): TGCGCCAGCAGCCAAGAACTCACAGATACGCAGTATTTT.

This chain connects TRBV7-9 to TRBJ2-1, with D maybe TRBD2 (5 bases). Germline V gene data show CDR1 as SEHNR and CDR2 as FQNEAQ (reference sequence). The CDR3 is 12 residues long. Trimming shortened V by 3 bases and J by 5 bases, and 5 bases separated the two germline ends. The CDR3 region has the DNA TGTGCCAGCAGCTTCGGGGACAATGAGCAGTTCTTC. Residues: CASSFGDNEQFF.

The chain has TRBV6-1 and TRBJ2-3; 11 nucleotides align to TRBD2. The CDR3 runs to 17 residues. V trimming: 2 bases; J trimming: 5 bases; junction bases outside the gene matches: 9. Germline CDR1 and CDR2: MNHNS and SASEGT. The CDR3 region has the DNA TGTGCCAGCAGTGAATCCACACTAGCGGGAGTCGAAGATACGCAGTATTTT. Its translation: CASSESTLAGVEDTQYF.

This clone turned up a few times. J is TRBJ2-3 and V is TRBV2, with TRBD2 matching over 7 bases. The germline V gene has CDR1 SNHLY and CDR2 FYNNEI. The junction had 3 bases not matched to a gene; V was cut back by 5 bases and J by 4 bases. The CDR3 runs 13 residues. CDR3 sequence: CASSTTSSDTQYF. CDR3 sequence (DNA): TGTGCCAGCAGTACGACTAGCTCAGATACGCAGTATTTT.

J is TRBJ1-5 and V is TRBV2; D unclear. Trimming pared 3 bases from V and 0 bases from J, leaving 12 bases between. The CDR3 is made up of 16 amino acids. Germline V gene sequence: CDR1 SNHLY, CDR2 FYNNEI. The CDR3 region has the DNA TGTGCCAGCAGTGACCACAGCGGTTATAGCAATCAGCCCCAGCATTTT. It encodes CASSDHSGYSNQPQHF.

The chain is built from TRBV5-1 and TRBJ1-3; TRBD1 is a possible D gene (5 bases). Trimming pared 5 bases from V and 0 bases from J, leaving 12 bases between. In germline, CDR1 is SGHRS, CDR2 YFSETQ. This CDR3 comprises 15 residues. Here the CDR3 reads CASRPTGLSGNTIYF. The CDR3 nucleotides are TGCGCCAGCAGACCTACAGGCCTCTCTGGAAACACCATATATTTT.